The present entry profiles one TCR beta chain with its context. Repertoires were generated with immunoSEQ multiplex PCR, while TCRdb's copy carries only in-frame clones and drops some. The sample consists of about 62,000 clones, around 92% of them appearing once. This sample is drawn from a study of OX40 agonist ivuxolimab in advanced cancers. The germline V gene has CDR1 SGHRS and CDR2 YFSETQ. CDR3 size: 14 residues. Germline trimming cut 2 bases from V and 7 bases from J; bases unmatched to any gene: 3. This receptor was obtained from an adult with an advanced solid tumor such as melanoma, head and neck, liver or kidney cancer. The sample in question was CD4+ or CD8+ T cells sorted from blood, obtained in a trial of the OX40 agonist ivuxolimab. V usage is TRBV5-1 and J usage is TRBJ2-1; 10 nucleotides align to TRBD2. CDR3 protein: CASSLAGGANEQFF. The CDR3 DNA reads TGCGCCAGCAGCTTAGCGGGAGGGGCTAATGAGCAGTTCTTC.